This T cell receptor beta chain was recovered during a study of metastatic and nonmetastatic thyroid tumors. Looking at the study overall: Thyroid patients, malignant and benign, had repertoires compared across blood and tumor or nodule tissue. Points from the study as a whole: Significantly greater TCR beta diversity was reportedly found in malignant thyroid tumors than in benign nodules (in blood and tumor).

Patients had received no treatment of any kind before thyroid surgery. V was clipped by 2 bases and J by 4 bases; unmatched bases: 5. CDR1 SGHDT and CDR2 YYEEEE come from the germline V gene. This CDR3 has 15 amino acids. A remark on this clone: Its antigen is not identified.

Original handling: Construction of a distant-metastasis classifier for papillary thyroid cancer relied on CDR3 differences across clinicopathological groups. TCRdb reprocessed the PCR reads using MiXCR. The V and J calls and clone size are TCRdb's, not the authors'. This sample has 60,000 to 85,000 clones, with 15% to 20% found just once. This rearrangement joins TRBV5-6 to TRBJ1-5, with 8 bases aligning to TRBD1. This receptor was obtained from a female donor with papillary thyroid cancer or a benign thyroid nodule (not recorded which). Some clones in this sample may be carry-over from other donors' samples. The source material was blood. The CDR3 coding sequence is TGTGCCAGCAGCTTCGGACAGGGCCAAAATCAGCCCCAGCATTTT. Its translation: CASSFGQGQNQPQHF.